The text below deals with one TCR beta chain. The antigen remains unidentified. Both 60 Vbeta primers and 13 Jbeta primers went into the PCR. Clones were read by immunoSEQ multiplex PCR, and TCRdb kept only the in-frame ones, dropping some. Of 150,000 to 250,000 clones in the sample, 75% to 85% were seen once. The data were obtained in a study of cytomegalovirus exposure and HLA in healthy donors. Study-level results: Indistinguishable V segments such as TRBV6-2 and TRBV6-3 were excluded. For most TCR sequences rarity was the rule, although some public TCRs occurred in many donors. Testing in vitro showed a few CMV-associated chains specific for CMV antigens. Likely technical artifact: a cluster of highly shared sequence variants.

Per the germline V gene, CDR1 is SGHRS and CDR2 is YFSETQ. V was shortened by 2 bases and J by 7 bases, with 21 bases between the two germline ends. There are 16 residues in the CDR3. Sequencing was performed on PBMCs. The chain recombines TRBV5-1 with TRBJ1-2; TRBD1 is a possible D gene (6 bases). The clonotype originates from a woman aged 50 to 65 in good health and CMV-seronegative. CDR3 in DNA: TGCGCCAGCAGCTTTTCTGGGGGCACGGCGAGTGGTGGCTACACCTTC. It encodes CASSFSGGTASGGYTF.